The clone carrying this T cell receptor beta chain was found a few times. The source of the sample is a study of T cells after yellow fever vaccination. The CDR3 consists of 13 residues. Germline CDR1 reads LGHDT; CDR2 reads YNNKEL (reference sequence). V was clipped by 4 bases and J by 6 bases, with 12 bases between them. TCRdb recomputed calls from the 5' RACE reads with MiXCR, one row per CDR3 protein. Of 600,000 to 750,000 distinct CDR3 sequences listed, roughly an eighth are singletons. The V and J genes are TRBV3-1 and TRBJ1-1; D gene uncertain. The receptor comes from a man aged 25-45 years who received the YFV17D yellow fever vaccine. Source: PBMCs, taken on the day of the yellow fever booster vaccination. The CDR3 DNA is TGTGCCAGCAGCCGGAGCGAACGGGCTGAAGCTTTCTTT. The encoded protein is CASSRSERAEAFF. Using reference TRBV3-1 and TRBJ1-1 for the parts outside the CDR3, the full variable domain is DTAVSQTPKYLVTQMGNDKSIKCEQNLGHDTMYWYKQDSKKFLKIMFSYNNKELIINETVPNRFSPKSPDKAHLNLHINSLELGDSAVYFCASSRSERAEAFFGQGTRLTVV.